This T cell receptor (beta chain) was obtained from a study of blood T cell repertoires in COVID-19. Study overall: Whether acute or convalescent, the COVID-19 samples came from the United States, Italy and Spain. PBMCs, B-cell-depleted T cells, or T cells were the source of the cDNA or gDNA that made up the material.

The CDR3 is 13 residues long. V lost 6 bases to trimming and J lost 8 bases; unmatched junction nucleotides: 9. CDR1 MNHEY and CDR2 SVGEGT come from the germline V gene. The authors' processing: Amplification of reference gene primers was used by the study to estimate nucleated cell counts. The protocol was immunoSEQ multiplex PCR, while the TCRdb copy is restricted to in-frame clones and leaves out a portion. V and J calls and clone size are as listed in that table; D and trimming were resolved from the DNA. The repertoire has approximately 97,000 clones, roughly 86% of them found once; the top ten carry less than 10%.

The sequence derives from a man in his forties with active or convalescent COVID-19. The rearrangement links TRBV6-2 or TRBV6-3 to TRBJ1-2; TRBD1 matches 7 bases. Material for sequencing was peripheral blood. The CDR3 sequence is CASSLTGYGGYTF. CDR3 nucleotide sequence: TGTGCCAGCAGCTTGACAGGGTATGGCGGCTACACCTTC.